The 32 T cell receptor beta chains presented below share a single source sample, sequenced in a study of shared clonotypes between healthy human individuals. Produced via immunoSEQ multiplex PCR; TCRdb's table is partial and in-frame only. The table lists about 480,000 clones, 70% to 80% of them singletons. The sequenced sample consisted of PBMCs. All receptors come from a woman aged 40 to 50 in good health. Some clones in this sample may be carry-over from other donors' samples.

The CDR3 DNA follows: TGTGCCAGTAGTATAGAAGGTCTGGGAGCTGGCGCTTTCTTT. It yields the protein CASSIEGLGAGAFF. This chain uses TRBV19 with TRBJ1-1; D is unresolved. The germline V and J ends were trimmed by 0 bases and 11 bases, with 16 bases remaining between them. The CDR3 runs to 14 residues. The germline gives CDR1 LNHDA, CDR2 SQIVND (reference sequence).

The chain has TRBV4-3 and TRBJ2-2; TRBD2 agrees at 11 bases. Germline assignment: CDR1 LGHNA and CDR2 YSLEER. Trimming at V came to 3 bases and at J to 6 bases, leaving 6 bases not matched to a gene. This CDR3 region has 16 residues. CDR3 DNA sequence: TGCGCCAGCAGCCAGACTAGCGGGAACGTCGCCGGGGAGCTGTTTTTT. This gives the protein CASSQTSGNVAGELFF.

The V and J genes are TRBV6-7 and TRBJ1-4; 9 bases are a match to TRBD1. TRBV6-7 is an ORF; its function is uncertain. V dropped 2 bases and J dropped 7; count of bases not matched to a gene: 5. This CDR3 is 15 amino acids long. CDR3 region: CASSYEGQGSEKLFF. CDR3 nucleotide sequence: TGTGCCAGCAGTTACGAGGGACAGGGAAGTGAAAAACTGTTTTTT.

This clone appeared many times. The chain employs TRBV19 and TRBJ1-1; a possible D gene is TRBD1 (5 bases). Germline V gene data show CDR1 as LNHDA and CDR2 as SQIVND (reference sequence). Trimming took 6 bases from V and 2 from J, leaving 13 bases between them. CDR3 length: 14 residues. The CDR3 here is CASSTPGTNTEAFF. The DNA of the CDR3 is TGTGCCAGTAGCACGCCGGGGACCAACACTGAAGCTTTCTTT.

The V and J genes are TRBV7-2 and TRBJ2-7; D is unresolved. CDR3 length: 15 residues. The ends were cut back, 3 bases at V and 2 bases at J, with 14 bases in the middle. The germline CDR1 and CDR2 sequences are SGHTA and FQGNSA. CDR3 sequence reads: CASSFPTDGTYEQYF. CDR3 DNA sequence: TGTGCCAGCAGCTTCCCGACGGACGGAACCTACGAGCAGTACTTC.

For this clone: The junction differs from germline at one of its ends, possibly a read error. The CDR3 sequence is CASSLNPGAYNEQFF. The CDR3 region has the DNA TGTGCTAGCAGCCTAAACCCGGGAGCATACAATGAGCAGTTCTTC. V is TRBV7-7 and J is TRBJ2-1, with D perhaps TRBD2 (6 bases). The CDR3 sequence is 15 residues long. In germline, CDR1 is SSHAT, CDR2 FNYEAQ (reference sequence). Complete variable domain (other parts from reference TRBV7-7 and TRBJ2-1): GAGVSQSPRYKVTKRGQDVTLRCDPISSHATLYWYQQALGQGPEFLTYFNYEAQPDKSGLPSDRFSAERPEGSISTLTIQRTEQRDSAMYRCASSLNPGAYNEQFFGPGTRLTVL.

This sequence joins TRBV5-8 and TRBJ2-2; 8 bases line up with TRBD1. Germline V gene lookup returns CDR1 SGHTS and CDR2 YDEGEE. The V segment lost 1 base and the J segment 4 bases; nucleotides outside the gene matches: 6. The CDR3 has 16 amino acids. CDR3 in amino acids: CASSLTQGGSTGELFF. The CDR3 nucleotides read TGTGCCAGCAGCTTGACACAGGGGGGTAGCACCGGGGAGCTGTTTTTT.

The genes are TRBV28 and TRBJ2-1; TRBD1 or TRBD2 may be the D gene (5 bases each). There are 15 residues in the CDR3. CDR1 and CDR2 from the germline V gene are MDHEN and SYDVKM. The V end lost 3 bases, the J end lost 2 bases, and 11 bases lay between the germline ends. The CDR3 is CASSFSGPAYNEQFF. The CDR3 DNA follows: TGTGCCAGCAGTTTTTCGGGGCCCGCCTACAATGAGCAGTTCTTC.

V is TRBV5-1 and J is TRBJ2-1; D gene unclear. The germline V gene encodes CDR1 SGHRS and CDR2 YFSETQ. This CDR3 has 13 amino acids. V dropped 3 bases and J dropped 8 bases, with 12 bases sitting between them. CDR3 in amino acids: CASSSLAFDEQFF. CDR3 DNA sequence: TGCGCCAGCAGCTCGCTCGCCTTCGATGAGCAGTTCTTC.

This chain joins TRBV20-1 and TRBJ2-3; no firm D call. The CDR3 loop spans 11 amino acids. Germline values: CDR1 DFQATT, CDR2 SNEGSKA (reference sequence). Trimming took 3 bases from V and 5 from J, leaving 6 bases between them. CDR3 nucleotides: TGCAGTGCTAGCCTTATAGATACGCAGTATTTT. This sequence encodes CSASLIDTQYF.

The chain combines TRBV7-9 with TRBJ1-4; perhaps TRBD1 as D (5 bases). V was pared by 5 bases and J by 4 bases, with 11 bases between. CDR3 size: 14 residues. CDR1 is SEHNR and CDR2 is FQNEAQ in the germline V gene (reference sequence). CDR3 DNA: TGTGCCAGCAGCCAGGGTAATGGTAATGAAAAACTGTTTTTT. Its translation: CASSQGNGNEKLFF.

The V gene is TRBV5-4, the J gene TRBJ1-1, with D tentatively TRBD1 (5 bases). The CDR3 totals 15 residues. The germline gives CDR1 SGHNT, CDR2 YYREEE (reference sequence). Deletions cut 0 bases from V and 2 bases from J, with 11 bases between. The CDR3 bases are TGTGCCAGCAGCTTGGCTGGGGGGGGTAACACTGAAGCTTTCTTT. Translated, it gives CASSLAGGGNTEAFF.

The chain employs TRBV7-2 and TRBJ2-7; maybe TRBD2 (6 bases). The germline gives CDR1 SGHTA, CDR2 FQGNSA. V lost 5 bases to trimming and J lost 5 bases, with 10 bases between them. CDR3 size: 12 residues. CDR3 region: CASSRRTNEQYF. The CDR3 DNA sequence: TGTGCCAGCAGCCGGCGGACTAACGAGCAGTACTTC.

This chain connects TRBV27 to TRBJ2-7, with TRBD2 identical over 10 bases. J was trimmed by 4 bases and V by 5 bases; bases with no gene match: 11. CDR1 is MNHEY and CDR2 is SMNVEV in the germline V gene (reference sequence). There are 16 residues in the CDR3. The CDR3 DNA reads as TGTGCCAGCAGTGGGCGGTTACGGACTAGCGGTTACGAGCAGTACTTC. It yields the protein CASSGRLRTSGYEQYF.

This clone was recorded only once. The J gene is TRBJ1-1, the V gene TRBV18; 9 bases line up with TRBD1. The CDR3 sequence is 17 residues long. Germline-derived CDR1 and CDR2 are KGHSH and LQKENI. Germline trimming cut 1 base from V and 3 bases from J; bases unmatched to any gene: 9. Here the CDR3 DNA reads TGTGCCAGCTCACCACGTGGGACAGGGACGGTCGACACTGAAGCTTTCTTT. This codes for CASSPRGTGTVDTEAFF.

This CDR3 is CASRRVGDSTYNEQFF. Here the CDR3 DNA reads TGTGCCAGTAGGAGGGTGGGGGACTCTACCTACAATGAGCAGTTCTTC. V and J are TRBV19 and TRBJ2-1, with a weak D call TRBD2 (6 bases). CDR1 is LNHDA, CDR2 SQIVND, per germline (reference sequence). The length of the CDR3 is 16 residues. V lost 6 bases, J lost 2 bases, and 17 bases lay in between. Full variable domain (remainder filled in from reference TRBV19 and TRBJ2-1): DGGITQSPKYLFRKEGQNVTLSCEQNLNHDAMYWYRQDPGQGLRLIYYSQIVNDFQKGDIAEGYSVSREKKESFPLTVTSAQKNPTAFYLCASRRVGDSTYNEQFFGPGTRLTVL.

V usage is TRBV5-1 and J usage is TRBJ2-2; D assignment may be TRBD1 or TRBD2 (6 bases each). The ends were cut back, 0 bases at V and 4 bases at J, with 10 bases in the middle. In germline, CDR1 is SGHRS, CDR2 YFSETQ. CDR3 length: 15 amino acids. The CDR3 sequence: CASSLGGGGTGELFF. The CDR3 coding sequence is TGCGCCAGCAGCTTGGGCGGAGGGGGCACCGGGGAGCTGTTTTTT.

Remarks on this clone: Compared with germline, one end of the junction differs, possibly owing to a read error. The chain joins TRBV18 to TRBJ2-2; D may be TRBD2 (6 bases). CDR3 length: 15 residues. Germline CDR1 KGHSH, CDR2 LQKENI. CDR3 DNA sequence: TGTGCCAGCTCACCAAGGGGCACGAACACCGGGGGGCTGTTTTTT. Protein sequence: CASSPRGTNTGGLFF.

The rearrangement joins TRBV10-3 to TRBJ1-5, with D unclear. The CDR3 consists of 13 residues. Germline lookup yields CDR1 ENHRY and CDR2 SYGVKD. Trimming pared 2 bases from V and 4 bases from J, leaving 6 bases between. The CDR3 nucleotides read TGTGCCATCAGTGAGCACTTAAATCAGCCCCAGCATTTT. Translation gives CAISEHLNQPQHF.

This chain connects TRBV7-9 to TRBJ2-1; 9 bases map to TRBD2. V lost 3 bases to trimming and J lost 1 base; unmatched junction nucleotides: 4. CDR1 is SEHNR and CDR2 is FQNEAQ in the germline V gene (reference sequence). There are 16 residues in the CDR3. Here the CDR3 reads CASSFSGSGSYNEQFF. Written as DNA, the CDR3 is TGTGCCAGCAGCTTTAGCGGGAGTGGGTCCTACAATGAGCAGTTCTTC. The variable domain in full, with the rest retrieved from reference TRBV7-9 and TRBJ2-1, is DTGVSQNPRHKITKRGQNVTFRCDPISEHNRLYWYRQTLGQGPEFLTYFQNEAQLEKSRLLSDRFSAERPKGSFSTLEIQRTEQGDSAMYLCASSFSGSGSYNEQFFGPGTRLTVL.

The V and J genes are TRBV27 and TRBJ1-1; maybe TRBD1 (5 bases). Germline values: CDR1 MNHEY, CDR2 SMNVEV (reference sequence). V was clipped by 1 base and J by 5 bases, with 11 bases between them. The CDR3 consists of 14 residues. The CDR3 reads CASSLYGGETEAFF. For the CDR3, the DNA is TGTGCCAGCAGTTTATACGGGGGTGAGACTGAAGCTTTCTTT.

V is TRBV5-5 and J is TRBJ2-1; 11 positions agree with TRBD2. Germline lookup yields CDR1 SGHKS and CDR2 YYEKEE (reference sequence). With V trimmed by 4 bases and J by 3 bases, 18 bases remained unmatched. CDR3 length equals 20 residues. Written as DNA, the CDR3 is TGTGCCAGCAGCCCCCGTCCCGGCAGGGGGGGACTAGCGGACTACAATGAGCAGTTCTTC. It translates to CASSPRPGRGGLADYNEQFF.

Only a few counts were recorded for this clone. This sequence joins TRBV7-9 and TRBJ2-4; no clear D. V lost 1 base to trimming and J lost 10 bases, with 14 bases between them. CDR1 and CDR2 from the germline V gene are SEHNR and FQNEAQ (reference sequence). The CDR3 totals 14 residues. The CDR3 is CASSLDVGSLIQYF. The DNA for the CDR3 is TGTGCCAGCAGCTTAGATGTAGGATCTCTTATTCAGTACTTC.

The genes are TRBV5-5 and TRBJ1-1; no reliable D call. The CDR3 is 14 residues long. Trimming took off 1 base at V and 0 bases at J, with 7 bases between the two ends. Germline assignment: CDR1 SGHKS and CDR2 YYEKEE (reference sequence). Written as DNA, the CDR3 is TGTGCCAGCAGCTTGATAGCCTTGAACACTGAAGCTTTCTTT. This translates into CASSLIALNTEAFF.

The V gene is TRBV7-9, the J gene TRBJ2-7, with 7 nucleotides matching TRBD1. The CDR3 spans 14 residues. V trimming: 5 bases; J trimming: 2 bases; junction bases outside the gene matches: 6. Germline V CDR1 and CDR2: SEHNR, FQNEAQ (reference sequence). The CDR3 protein is CASSRPTGTYEQYF. CDR3 DNA: TGTGCCAGCAGCCGTCCGACAGGGACCTACGAGCAGTACTTC.

The chain uses TRBV2 and TRBJ2-1; 15 nucleotides align to TRBD2. Germline trimming cut 5 bases from V and 6 bases from J; bases unmatched to any gene: 8. Germline V gene sequence: CDR1 SNHLY, CDR2 FYNNEI. CDR3 size: 17 residues. As DNA, the CDR3 is TGTGCCAGCAGTCGGACAGGACTAGCGGGAGGGGGCAATGAGCAGTTCTTC. It is translated as CASSRTGLAGGGNEQFF. Complete variable domain (other parts from reference TRBV2 and TRBJ2-1): EPEVTQTPSHQVTQMGQEVILRCVPISNHLYFYWYRQILGQKVEFLVSFYNNEISEKSEIFDDQFSVERPDGSNFTLKIRSTKLEDSAMYFCASSRTGLAGGGNEQFFGPGTRLTVL.

This chain links TRBV18 with TRBJ2-1, with 10 bases that match TRBD1. With V trimmed by 2 bases and J by 6 bases, 1 base remained unmatched. CDR3 length: 14 amino acids. CDR1 and CDR2 (germline): KGHSH, LQKENI. CDR3 region: CASSPGTGVNEQFF. The CDR3 DNA is TGTGCCAGCTCACCAGGGACAGGGGTCAATGAGCAGTTCTTC. Looking up the rest from reference TRBV18 and TRBJ2-1 gives the full variable domain: NAGVMQNPRHLVRRRGQEARLRCSPMKGHSHVYWYRQLPEEGLKFMVYLQKENIIDESGMPKERFSAEFPKEGPSILRIQQVVRGDSAAYFCASSPGTGVNEQFFGPGTRLTVL.

Written as DNA, the CDR3 is TGCGCCAGCAGCCTAGACGGGACAGTCCTCCCAGATACGCAGTATTTT. This encodes CASSLDGTVLPDTQYF. The chain employs TRBV4-3 and TRBJ2-3; TRBD1 aligns across 7 bases. Germline CDR1 is LGHNA and CDR2 is YSLEER. With 4 bases clipped from V and 4 bases from J, the junction kept 11 bases outside the gene matches. The CDR3 extends over 16 amino acids.

This sequence joins TRBV29-1 and TRBJ2-6, with D hard to call. V shed 8 bases and J shed 1 base, with 15 bases lying between them. Germline CDR1 is SQVTM and CDR2 is ANQGSEA. This CDR3 spans 15 amino acids. Written as DNA, the CDR3 is TGCAGCAAGGGAAATGAGGTATCTGGGGCCAACGTCCTGACTTTC. It translates to CSKGNEVSGANVLTF.

The V call is TRBV7-2, the J call TRBJ1-1; D ambiguous. CDR3 length: 14 residues. Germline assignment: CDR1 SGHTA and CDR2 FQGNSA. Trimming removed 2 bases from V and 1 base from J, with 8 bases in between. The CDR3 is CASSLFGANTEAFF. As DNA, the CDR3 is TGTGCCAGCAGCTTATTTGGAGCGAACACTGAAGCTTTCTTT.

V and J are TRBV19 and TRBJ2-3; the D is unclear. Germline values: CDR1 LNHDA, CDR2 SQIVND (reference sequence). The CDR3 is made up of 14 amino acids. Trimming took off 6 bases at V and 5 bases at J, with 15 bases between the two ends. The CDR3 is CASSKNQAVDTQYF. For the CDR3, the DNA is TGTGCCAGTAGCAAAAACCAGGCCGTAGATACGCAGTATTTT.

This clone occurred once. V and J are TRBV27 and TRBJ1-1; perhaps TRBD1 as D (5 bases). Germline V gives CDR1 MNHEY, CDR2 SMNVEV (reference sequence). This CDR3 comprises 13 residues. Between the trimmed V and J ends, which lost 2 bases and 5 bases, there was a span of 9 bases. The CDR3 coding sequence is TGTGCCAGCAGTTTAAGGCAGGGTACTGAAGCTTTCTTT. Its protein is CASSLRQGTEAFF.